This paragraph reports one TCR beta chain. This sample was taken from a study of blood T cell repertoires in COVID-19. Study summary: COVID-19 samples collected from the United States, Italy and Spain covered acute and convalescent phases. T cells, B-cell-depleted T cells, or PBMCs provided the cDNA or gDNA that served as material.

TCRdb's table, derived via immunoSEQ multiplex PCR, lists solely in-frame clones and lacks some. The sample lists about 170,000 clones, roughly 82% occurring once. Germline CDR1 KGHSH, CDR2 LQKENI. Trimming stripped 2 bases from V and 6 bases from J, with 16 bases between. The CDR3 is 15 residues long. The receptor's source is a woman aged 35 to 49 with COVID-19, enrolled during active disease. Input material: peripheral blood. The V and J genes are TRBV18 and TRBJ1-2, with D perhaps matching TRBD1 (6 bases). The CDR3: CASSPEQGSSDGYTF. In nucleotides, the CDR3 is TGTGCCAGCTCACCAGAGCAGGGGTCAAGCGATGGCTACACCTTC.